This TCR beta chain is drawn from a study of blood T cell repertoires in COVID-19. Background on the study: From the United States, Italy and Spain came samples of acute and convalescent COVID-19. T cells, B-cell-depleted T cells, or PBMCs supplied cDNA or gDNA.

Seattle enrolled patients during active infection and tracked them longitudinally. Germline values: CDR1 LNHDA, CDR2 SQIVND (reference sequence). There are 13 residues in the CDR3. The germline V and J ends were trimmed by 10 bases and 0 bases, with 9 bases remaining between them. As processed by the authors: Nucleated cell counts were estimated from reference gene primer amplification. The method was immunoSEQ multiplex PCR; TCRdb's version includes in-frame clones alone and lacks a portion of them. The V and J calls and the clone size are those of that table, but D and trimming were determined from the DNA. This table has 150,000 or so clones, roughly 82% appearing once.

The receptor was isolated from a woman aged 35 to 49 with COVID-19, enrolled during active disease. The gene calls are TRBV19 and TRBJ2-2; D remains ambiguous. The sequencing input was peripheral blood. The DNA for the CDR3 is TGTGCCACGTGGAGAACGAACACCGGGGAGCTGTTTTTT. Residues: CATWRTNTGELFF.